This T cell receptor beta chain was recorded in a study of long-term antiretroviral therapy in people with HIV. The assay used was immunoSEQ (version v3.0), run at survey level. Assay used: immunoSEQ multiplex PCR; TCRdb lists only in-frame clones, some missing. The table includes about 35,000 clones, around 94% detected once. Germline V CDR1 and CDR2: SGHKS, YYEKEE (reference sequence). With 4 bases removed from V and 5 bases from J, the gap between germline ends came to 13 bases. The CDR3 runs 13 residues. This clonotype was sampled from a woman aged 45-65 years with HIV. The specimen was unsorted PBMCs, collected 4.1 years after starting antiretroviral therapy. The V gene is TRBV5-5, the J gene TRBJ2-7, with D tentatively TRBD1 (5 bases). CDR3 bases: TGTGCCAGCAGCCTGGGGCCAGATAACGAGCAGTACTTC. Translation: CASSLGPDNEQYF.